This paragraph reports one T cell receptor beta chain. Allocation to cohorts depended on clinical history reported by the participants. The entry originates in a study of blood T cell repertoires in COVID-19. As for the study in general: PBMCs, B-cell-depleted T cells, or T cells provided the cDNA or gDNA that made up the material.

The repertoire was sequenced with immunoSEQ multiplex PCR; TCRdb's copy has only in-frame clones and lacks some. The sample has approximately 300,000 clones; over 75% are singletons. The source material was PBMCs or T cells enriched from blood (not recorded which). This sequence originates from a woman in her twenties or thirties who had recovered from COVID-19.

DNA of the CDR3: TGTGCCACCAGTGACAGGGACTACTATGGCTACACCTTC. It yields the protein CATSDRDYYGYTF. This rearrangement joins TRBV24-1 to TRBJ1-2, with a weak D call TRBD1 (5 bases). Trimming left V 4 bases short and J 3 bases short, with 8 bases between. This CDR3 has 13 amino acids. Germline values: CDR1 KGHDR, CDR2 SFDVKD.